These T cell receptor beta chains were read from a single sample in a study of blood T cell repertoires in COVID-19. The data were produced by immunoSEQ multiplex PCR, yet TCRdb's version contains in-frame clones alone and is incomplete. The repertoire has around 170,000 clones, over 80% of them found once; the top ten carry 2.9%. The specimen was peripheral blood. The receptors here all came from a woman aged 55-70 years with acute or convalescent COVID-19. Each CDR3 is given with its conserved first and last residue. D genes are given only for firm matches. Expanded clones get a size class; other rows say once, few or many, or leave the size out.

TRBJ1-2	NA	NA	TRBV5-5	CASSLRVAGDYGYTF	TGTGCCAGCAGCTTGCGCGTGGCCGGGGACTATGGCTACACCTTC
TRBJ2-2	NA	NA	TRBV5-6	CASSLGPTGELFF	TGTGCCAGCAGCTTGGGTCCTACCGGGGAGCTGTTTTTT
TRBJ1-1	few	NA	TRBV6-1	CASSEDGRVNTEAFF	TGTGCCAGCAGTGAAGATGGGAGGGTGAACACTGAAGCTTTCTTT
TRBJ1-2	few	TRBD1	TRBV5-8	CASSKAGTGDFYGYTF	TGTGCCAGCAGCAAGGCGGGGACAGGAGACTTCTATGGCTACACCTTC
TRBJ2-6	NA	TRBD2	TRBV7-9	CASSFGGVRSGANVLTF	TGTGCCAGCAGCTTTGGGGGGGTTCGCTCTGGGGCCAACGTCCTGACTTTC
TRBJ1-2	NA	NA	TRBV7-2	CASSLEPRTGYTF	TGTGCCAGCAGCTTAGAACCGAGGACAGGCTACACCTTC
TRBJ2-2	NA	NA	TRBV7-2	CASSSDSLRAGELFF	TGTGCCAGCAGCTCCGACTCCCTCCGGGCCGGGGAGCTGTTTTTT
TRBJ1-2	NA	NA	TRBV27	CASKGGDGRSYGYTF	TGTGCCAGCAAGGGGGGGGACGGCCGGTCTTATGGCTACACCTTC
TRBJ2-4	NA	NA	TRBV7-9	CASSSQSKNIQYF	TGTGCCAGCAGCTCTCAGTCCAAAAACATTCAGTACTTC
TRBJ2-7	NA	TRBD1	TRBV5-1	CASRTGATTEEQYF	TGCGCCAGCAGAACAGGGGCGACGACGGAAGAGCAGTACTTC
TRBJ2-1	NA	NA	TRBV7-9	CASSLESLTGPESYNEQFF	TGTGCCAGCAGCTTAGAGTCCCTGACAGGCCCAGAGTCCTACAATGAGCAGTTCTTC
TRBJ2-1	NA	TRBD2	TRBV5-1	CASSLVGTSGYNEQFF	TGCGCCAGCAGCTTGGTGGGGACTAGCGGGTACAATGAGCAGTTCTTC
TRBJ1-2	NA	NA	TRBV3-1/TRBV3-2	CASSLGTNYGYTF	TGTGCCAGCAGCCTAGGGACAAACTATGGCTACACCTTC
TRBJ1-5	NA	NA	TRBV4-3	CASSVWASNQPQHF	TGCGCCAGCAGCGTCTGGGCCAGCAATCAGCCCCAGCATTTT
TRBJ1-4	NA	NA	TRBV11-2	CASSLGSGGRMEKLFF	TGTGCCAGCAGCTTAGGGTCCGGGGGGCGGATGGAAAAACTGTTTTTT
TRBJ1-2	NA	TRBD1	TRBV18	CASSQPAQGARAYGYTF	TGTGCCAGCTCACAACCCGCTCAGGGGGCGCGGGCCTATGGCTACACCTTC
TRBJ2-1	NA	TRBD2	TRBV11-2	CASSLTSGGANEQFF	TGTGCCAGCAGCTTGACTAGCGGGGGGGCCAATGAGCAGTTCTTC
TRBJ2-1	NA	NA	TRBV10-3	CAISERVQGYEQFF	TGTGCCATCAGTGAAAGAGTTCAGGGTTATGAGCAGTTCTTC
TRBJ2-5	once	TRBD1	TRBV5-6	CASSLIEPTGGETQYF	TGTGCCAGCAGCTTGATCGAGCCGACAGGGGGAGAGACCCAGTACTTC
TRBJ1-4	NA	NA	TRBV4-2	CASSQGAGNEKLFF	TGTGCCAGCAGCCAAGGGGCAGGGAATGAAAAACTGTTTTTT
TRBJ1-3	NA	TRBD1	TRBV7-9	CASSLNLRDSSGNTIYF	TGTGCCAGCAGCTTAAACCTCAGGGACAGCTCTGGAAACACCATATATTTT
TRBJ1-5	NA	NA	TRBV4-2	CASSQGQGGLGNQPQHF	TGTGCCAGCAGCCAAGGGCAGGGAGGGTTGGGCAATCAGCCCCAGCATTTT
TRBJ1-6	NA	TRBD1	TRBV2	CASIGTGGLDSPLHF	TGTGCCAGCATCGGGACAGGGGGTTTAGATTCACCCCTCCACTTT
TRBJ1-2	NA	NA	TRBV6-4	CASSDGYAWACGYTF	TGTGCCAGCAGTGACGGTTATGCGTGGGCCTGTGGCTACACCTTC
TRBJ2-5	NA	TRBD2	TRBV25-1	CASSAPGLAFQETQYF	TGTGCCAGCAGTGCCCCGGGACTAGCATTCCAAGAGACCCAGTACTTC
TRBJ2-1	NA	NA	TRBV7-8	CASSLRDNNEQFF	TGTGCCAGCAGCCTCAGGGACAACAATGAGCAGTTCTTC
TRBJ2-1	once	TRBD2	TRBV5-1	CASSLAISGGPYNEQFF	TGCGCCAGCAGCTTGGCCATTAGCGGGGGGCCTTACAATGAGCAGTTCTTC
TRBJ1-4	NA	NA	TRBV28	CASKGRGNNLNEKLFF	TGTGCCAGCAAGGGACGGGGGAACAACCTTAATGAAAAACTGTTTTTT
TRBJ2-5	NA	TRBD1	TRBV19	CASSPTGASQETQYF	TGTGCCAGTAGTCCGACAGGGGCTTCCCAAGAGACCCAGTACTTC
TRBJ2-7	once	NA	TRBV15	CATSSYGQLSYEQYF	TGTGCCACCAGCAGCTACGGACAGCTCTCCTACGAGCAGTACTTC
TRBJ1-2	NA	NA	TRBV7-2	CASSEYREYGYTF	TGTGCCAGCAGCGAATACAGGGAGTATGGCTACACCTTC
TRBJ1-5	NA	NA	TRBV6-5	CASSYSVGGHQPQHF	TGTGCCAGCAGTTACTCAGTCGGGGGACATCAGCCCCAGCATTTT
TRBJ2-1	NA	NA	TRBV6-5	CASSRDFSYNEQFF	TGTGCCAGCAGCCGGGACTTCTCCTACAATGAGCAGTTCTTC
TRBJ2-3	NA	NA	TRBV2	CASSDAGLSTDTQYF	TGTGCCAGCAGTGATGCAGGACTCAGCACAGATACGCAGTATTTT
TRBJ2-5	once	TRBD2	TRBV7-6	CASSPRRGGGIQETQYF	TGTGCCAGCAGCCCAAGGAGGGGCGGGGGGATCCAAGAGACCCAGTACTTC
TRBJ2-2	few	NA	TRBV7-9	CASSRTQGSGTGELFF	TGTGCCAGCAGCCGCACACAGGGATCGGGCACCGGGGAGCTGTTTTTT
TRBJ2-3	once	NA	TRBV6-2/TRBV6-3	CASSRTGTGDTDTQYF	TGTGCCAGCAGCAGAACCGGGACTGGGGACACAGATACGCAGTATTTT
TRBJ2-1	once	NA	TRBV3-1/TRBV3-2	CASSPSAAQEQFF	TGTGCCAGCAGCCCATCCGCCGCGCAAGAGCAGTTCTTC
TRBJ1-6	NA	NA	TRBV27	CASMSRSSYNSPLHF	TGTGCCAGCATGAGTAGGAGCTCCTATAATTCACCCCTCCACTTT
TRBJ1-6	once	TRBD1	TRBV7-2	CASSQPAGGSYNSPLHF	TGTGCCAGCAGCCAACCGGCAGGGGGGTCCTATAATTCACCCCTCCACTTT
TRBJ2-5	NA	TRBD1	TRBV24-1	CATSDPGTGALMETQYF	TGTGCCACCAGTGATCCCGGGACAGGGGCTTTGATGGAGACCCAGTACTTC
TRBJ2-6	NA	TRBD1	TRBV11-2	CASSSQGAGANVLTF	TGTGCCAGCAGTTCCCAGGGGGCTGGGGCCAACGTCCTGACTTTC
TRBJ2-3	once	NA	TRBV18	CASSPLDSASTDTQYF	TGTGCCAGCTCACCCCTGGACAGCGCTAGCACAGATACGCAGTATTTT
TRBJ1-1	NA	NA	TRBV19	CASSPWQGTNTEAFF	TGTGCCAGTAGTCCTTGGCAGGGGACAAACACTGAAGCTTTCTTT
TRBJ2-6	NA	NA	TRBV7-6	CASSAAASGANVLTF	TGTGCCAGCAGCGCAGCGGCCTCTGGGGCCAACGTCCTGACTTTC
TRBJ2-7	NA	NA	TRBV24-1	CATSVPGAYEQYF	TGTGCCACCAGTGTTCCAGGGGCCTACGAGCAGTACTTC
TRBJ1-1	NA	NA	TRBV2	CASRKAGSNTEAFF	TGTGCCAGCAGGAAAGCAGGTTCGAACACTGAAGCTTTCTTT
TRBJ1-2	NA	NA	TRBV7-9	CASSTDPGLDYGYTF	TGTGCCAGCAGCACAGACCCGGGACTAGACTATGGCTACACCTTC
TRBJ2-2	NA	TRBD1	TRBV24-1	CATSDPQAGGPGELFF	TGTGCCACCAGCGACCCCCAGGCAGGGGGCCCCGGGGAGCTGTTTTTT
TRBJ1-1	NA	NA	TRBV5-1	CASSRKTGPNTEAFF	TGCGCCAGCAGCCGTAAAACAGGGCCGAACACTGAAGCTTTCTTT
TRBJ1-3	NA	NA	TRBV7-2	CASSYSRVRGNTIYF	TGTGCCAGCAGCTACAGCAGGGTGCGGGGAAACACCATATATTTT
TRBJ1-2	NA	NA	TRBV7-9	CASSSGLLYYGYTF	TGTGCCAGCAGCTCGGGTCTCCTCTACTATGGCTACACCTTC
TRBJ1-5	NA	NA	TRBV9	CASSVEGTFFNQPQHF	TGTGCCAGCAGCGTAGAGGGGACTTTTTTCAATCAGCCCCAGCATTTT
TRBJ2-1	NA	NA	TRBV18	CASSADTEQFF	TGTGCCAGCTCAGCGGACACCGAGCAGTTCTTC